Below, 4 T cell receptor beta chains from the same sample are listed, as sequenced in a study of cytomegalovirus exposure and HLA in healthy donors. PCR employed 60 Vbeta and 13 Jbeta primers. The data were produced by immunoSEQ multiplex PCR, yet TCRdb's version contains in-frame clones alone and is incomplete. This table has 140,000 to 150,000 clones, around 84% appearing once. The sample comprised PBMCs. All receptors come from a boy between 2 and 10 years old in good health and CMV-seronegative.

CDR3 in amino acids: CASSDGRIYGYTF. In DNA form, the CDR3 reads TGTGCCAGCAGTGATGGCAGGATCTATGGCTACACCTTC. J is TRBJ1-2 and V is TRBV2; D is ambiguous. The CDR3 sequence is 13 residues long. Germline assignment: CDR1 SNHLY and CDR2 FYNNEI. The V end lost 3 bases, the J end lost 4 bases, and 9 bases lay between the germline ends.

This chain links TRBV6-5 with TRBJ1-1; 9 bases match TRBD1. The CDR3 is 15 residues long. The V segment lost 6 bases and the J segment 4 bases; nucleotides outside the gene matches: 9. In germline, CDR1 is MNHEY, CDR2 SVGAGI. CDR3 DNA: TGTGCCAGCAGCTCCGGGACAGGGATCGGCACTGAAGCTTTCTTT. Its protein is CASSSGTGIGTEAFF.

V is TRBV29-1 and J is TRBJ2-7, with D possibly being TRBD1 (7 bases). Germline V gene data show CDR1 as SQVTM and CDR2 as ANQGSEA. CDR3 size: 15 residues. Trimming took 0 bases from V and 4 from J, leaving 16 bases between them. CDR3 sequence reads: CSVEDGTGEAYEQYF. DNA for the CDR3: TGCAGCGTTGAAGACGGTACAGGGGAGGCGTACGAGCAGTACTTC.

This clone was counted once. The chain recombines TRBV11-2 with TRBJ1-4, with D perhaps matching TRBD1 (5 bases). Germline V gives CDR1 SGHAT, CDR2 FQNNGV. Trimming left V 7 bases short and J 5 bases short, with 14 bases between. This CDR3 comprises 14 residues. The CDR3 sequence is CASNPDRTNEKLFF. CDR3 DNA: TGTGCCAGCAACCCTGACAGAACGAATGAAAAACTGTTTTTT.